This T cell receptor (beta chain) comes out of a study of T cells in localized non-small cell lung cancer. The study's findings and limits: When the top 100 tumor clones were examined, a median approximately 57 of them also appeared in the adjacent lung, which was paired and uninvolved. Sequencing was limited to one tumor region, leaving the possibility of heterogeneity open. Increased T cell density in blood showed an association with longer overall survival.

Comments on this clone: As yet, its antigen is unknown.

TCRdb's table, derived via immunoSEQ multiplex PCR, lists solely in-frame clones and lacks some. The repertoire holds about 31,000 clones, with approximately 94% as singletons. CDR3 length: 15 residues. Germline V lookup: CDR1 LGHNA, CDR2 YSLEER. Trimming left V 1 base short and J 5 bases short, with 11 bases between. Sample: peripheral blood, taken before any cancer treatment. This TCR came from a woman aged 35-75 years with stage I lung adenocarcinoma. This chain uses TRBV4-3 with TRBJ1-4, with D uncertain. The CDR3 DNA is TGCGCCAGCAGCCAAGGTGGAGCCTTAAATGAAAAACTGTTTTTT. This sequence encodes CASSQGGALNEKLFF.